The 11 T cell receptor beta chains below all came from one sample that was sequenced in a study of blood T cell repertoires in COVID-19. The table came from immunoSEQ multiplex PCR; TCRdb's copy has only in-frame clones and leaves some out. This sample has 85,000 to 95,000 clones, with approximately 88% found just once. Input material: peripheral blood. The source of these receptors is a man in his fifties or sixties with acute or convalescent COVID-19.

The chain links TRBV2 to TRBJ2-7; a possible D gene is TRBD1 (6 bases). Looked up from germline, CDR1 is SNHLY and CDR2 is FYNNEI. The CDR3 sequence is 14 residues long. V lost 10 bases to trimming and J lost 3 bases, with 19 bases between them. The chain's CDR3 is CAIDDRDMNYEQYF. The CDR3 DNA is TGTGCCATCGATGACCGGGACATGAACTACGAGCAGTACTTC. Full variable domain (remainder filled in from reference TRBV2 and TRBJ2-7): EPEVTQTPSHQVTQMGQEVILRCVPISNHLYFYWYRQILGQKVEFLVSFYNNEISEKSEIFDDQFSVERPDGSNFTLKIRSTKLEDSAMYFCAIDDRDMNYEQYFGPGTRLTVT.

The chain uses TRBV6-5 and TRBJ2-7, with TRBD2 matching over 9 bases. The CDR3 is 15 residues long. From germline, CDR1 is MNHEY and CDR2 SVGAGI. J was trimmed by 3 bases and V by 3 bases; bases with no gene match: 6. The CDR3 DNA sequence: TGTGCCAGCAGTTATAGCGGGGGATACAACTACGAGCAGTACTTC. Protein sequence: CASSYSGGYNYEQYF.

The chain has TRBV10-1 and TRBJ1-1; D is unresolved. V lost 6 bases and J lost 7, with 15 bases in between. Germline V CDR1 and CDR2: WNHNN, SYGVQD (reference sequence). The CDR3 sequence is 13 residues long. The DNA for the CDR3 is TGCGCCAGCAGCACCGGGAATAGAAATGAAGCTTTCTTT. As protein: CASSTGNRNEAFF.

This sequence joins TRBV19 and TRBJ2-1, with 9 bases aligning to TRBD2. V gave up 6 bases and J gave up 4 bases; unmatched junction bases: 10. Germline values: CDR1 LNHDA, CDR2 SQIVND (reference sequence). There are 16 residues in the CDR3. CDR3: CASRTYGTSSYNEQFF. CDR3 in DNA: TGTGCCAGTAGGACCTATGGGACTAGCAGTTACAATGAGCAGTTCTTC.

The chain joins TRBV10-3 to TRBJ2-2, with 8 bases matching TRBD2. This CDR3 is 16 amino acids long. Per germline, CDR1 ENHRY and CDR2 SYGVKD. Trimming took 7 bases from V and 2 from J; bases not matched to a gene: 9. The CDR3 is CAINRVAGGNTGELFF. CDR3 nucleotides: TGTGCCATCAACAGGGTGGCGGGAGGTAACACCGGGGAGCTGTTTTTT.

The DNA of the CDR3 is TGTGCCAGCAGTGAATTTACAGGCTACGAGCAGTACTTC. This sequence encodes CASSEFTGYEQYF. The chain is built from TRBV6-1 and TRBJ2-7; D possibly corresponds to TRBD1 (5 bases). Between the trimmed V and J ends, which lost 2 bases and 3 bases, there was a span of 8 bases. CDR3 length equals 13 residues. Germline CDR1 and CDR2: MNHNS and SASEGT.

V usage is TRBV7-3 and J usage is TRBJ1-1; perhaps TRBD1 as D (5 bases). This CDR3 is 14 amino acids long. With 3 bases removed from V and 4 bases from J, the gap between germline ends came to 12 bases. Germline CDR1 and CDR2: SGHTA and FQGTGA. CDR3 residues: CASSFGGTGTEAFF. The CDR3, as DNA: TGTGCCAGCAGCTTCGGGGGGACGGGCACTGAAGCTTTCTTT.

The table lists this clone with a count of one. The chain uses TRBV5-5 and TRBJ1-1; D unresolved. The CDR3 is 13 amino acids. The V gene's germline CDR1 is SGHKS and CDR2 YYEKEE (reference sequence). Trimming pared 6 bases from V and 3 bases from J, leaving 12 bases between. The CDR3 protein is CASTVLGDTEAFF. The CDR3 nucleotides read TGTGCCAGCACCGTCCTGGGAGACACTGAAGCTTTCTTT.

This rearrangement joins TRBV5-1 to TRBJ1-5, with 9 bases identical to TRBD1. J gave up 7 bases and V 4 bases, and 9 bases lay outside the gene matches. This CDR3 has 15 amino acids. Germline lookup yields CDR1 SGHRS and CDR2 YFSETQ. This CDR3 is CASSPGQGIEQPQHF. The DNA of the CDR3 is TGCGCCAGCAGCCCCGGACAGGGGATAGAACAGCCCCAGCATTTT.

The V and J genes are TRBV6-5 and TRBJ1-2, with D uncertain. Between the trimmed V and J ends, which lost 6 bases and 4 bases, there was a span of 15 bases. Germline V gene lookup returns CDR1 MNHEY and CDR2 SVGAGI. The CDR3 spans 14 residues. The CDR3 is CASSIGTGSYGYTF. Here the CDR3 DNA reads TGTGCCAGCAGCATCGGAACCGGGTCCTATGGCTACACCTTC.

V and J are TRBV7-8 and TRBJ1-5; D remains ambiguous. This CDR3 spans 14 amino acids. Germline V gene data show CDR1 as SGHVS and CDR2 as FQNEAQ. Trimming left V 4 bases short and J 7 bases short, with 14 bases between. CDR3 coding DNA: TGTGCCAGCAGCTCCTCAGGTACCATACAGCCCCAGCATTTT. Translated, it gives CASSSSGTIQPQHF.